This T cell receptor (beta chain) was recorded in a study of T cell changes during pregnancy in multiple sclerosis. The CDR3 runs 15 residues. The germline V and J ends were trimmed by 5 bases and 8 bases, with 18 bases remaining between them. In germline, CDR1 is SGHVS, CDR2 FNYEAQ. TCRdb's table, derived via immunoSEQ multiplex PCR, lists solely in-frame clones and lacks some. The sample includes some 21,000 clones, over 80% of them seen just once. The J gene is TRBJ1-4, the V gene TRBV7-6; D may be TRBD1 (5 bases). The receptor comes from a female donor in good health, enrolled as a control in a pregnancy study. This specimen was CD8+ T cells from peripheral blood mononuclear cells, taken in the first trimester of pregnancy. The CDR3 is CASSHPVYKGEKLFF. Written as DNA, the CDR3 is TGTGCCAGCAGCCACCCCGTGTATAAGGGGGAAAAACTGTTTTTT.